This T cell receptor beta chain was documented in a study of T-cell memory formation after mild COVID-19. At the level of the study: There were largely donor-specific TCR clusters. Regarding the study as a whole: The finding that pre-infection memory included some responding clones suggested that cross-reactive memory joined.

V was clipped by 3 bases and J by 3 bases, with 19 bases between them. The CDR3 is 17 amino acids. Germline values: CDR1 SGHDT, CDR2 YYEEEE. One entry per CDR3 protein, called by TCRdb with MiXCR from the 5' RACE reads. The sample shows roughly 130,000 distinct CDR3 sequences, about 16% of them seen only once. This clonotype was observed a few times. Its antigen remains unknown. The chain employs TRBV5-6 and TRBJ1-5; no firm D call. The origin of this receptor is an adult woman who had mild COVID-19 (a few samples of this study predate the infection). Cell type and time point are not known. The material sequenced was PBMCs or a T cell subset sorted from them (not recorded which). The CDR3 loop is CASSSQRGHMINQPQHF. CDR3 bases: TGTGCCAGCAGCTCACAAAGAGGGCATATGATCAATCAGCCCCAGCATTTT.